The present TCR beta chain was sequenced within a study of T cells in Graves' hyperthyroidism and ophthalmopathy. RNA transcripts yielded amplified TCR beta CDR3 regions. The TCR CDR3 first-round RT-PCR relied on the HTBI primer set. MiXCR, run by TCRdb on the multiplex PCR reads, gives a single entry per CDR3 protein. The sample includes over 300,000 distinct CDR3 sequences, approximately 15% of them seen just once. Unmatched junction bases numbered 4, after V lost 0 bases and J lost 2 bases. Germline CDR1 is SGDLS and CDR2 is YYNGEE. CDR3 size: 15 residues. Sequencing input: blood. The rearrangement joins TRBV9 to TRBJ2-7, with 8 bases lining up with TRBD2. This receptor was taken from an older woman with Graves' hyperthyroidism. CDR3 nucleotide sequence: TGTGCCAGCAGCGTAGGCGGGGGGATCGCCTACGAGCAGTACTTC. Amino acid sequence: CASSVGGGIAYEQYF. Variable domain in full (rest from reference TRBV9 and TRBJ2-7): DSGVTQTPKHLITATGQRVTLRCSPRSGDLSVYWYQQSLDQGLQFLIQYYNGEERAKGNILERFSAQQFPDLHSELNLSSLELGDSALYFCASSVGGGIAYEQYFGPGTRLTVT.